Shown below are 11 T cell receptor beta chains from a single sample sequenced in a study of T cells in Graves' hyperthyroidism and ophthalmopathy. Amplification targeted TCR beta CDR3 regions from RNA transcripts. RT-PCR in the first round (using the HTBI primer set) targeted the TCR CDR3. TCRdb reanalysed the multiplex PCR reads using MiXCR and keeps one entry per CDR3 protein. This sample carries around 340,000 distinct CDR3 sequences, 16% of them seen once, and the ten largest clones take 33%. The sequenced sample consisted of blood. The receptors come from a man aged 25 to 40 with Graves' hyperthyroidism.

This clonotype was found many times. The chain is built from TRBV7-8 and TRBJ2-2; D is unclear. Germline V gene sequence: CDR1 SGHVS, CDR2 FQNEAQ. With 5 bases removed from V and 4 bases from J, the gap between germline ends came to 11 bases. CDR3 length: 14 amino acids. The CDR3 reads CASSPLGRTGELFF. DNA of the CDR3: TGTGCCAGCAGCCCGCTAGGGCGCACCGGGGAGCTGTTTTTT.

This clonotype turned up a few times. The rearrangement uses TRBV10-3 and TRBJ1-5; no reliable D call. The CDR3 sequence is 12 residues long. Germline CDR1 is ENHRY and CDR2 is SYGVKD. V lost 4 bases, J lost 2 bases, and 3 bases lay in between. The CDR3 coding sequence is TGTGCCATCAGTGCTGGCAATCAGCCCCAGCATTTT. Translation gives CAISAGNQPQHF.

This clonotype was counted a few times. The chain carries TRBV10-2 and TRBJ1-2; 7 nucleotides agree with TRBD1. Germline V gives CDR1 WSHSY, CDR2 SAAADI. V was clipped by 5 bases and J by 3 bases; unmatched bases: 9. The CDR3 covers 15 residues. In nucleotides, the CDR3 is TGCGCCAGCAGTTCCCCGGGACAGATTTACTATGGCTACACCTTC. This translates into CASSSPGQIYYGYTF.

This clonotype was picked up a small number of times. The V gene is TRBV20-1, the J gene TRBJ1-5; D uncertain. Germline loops: CDR1 DFQATT, CDR2 SNEGSKA (reference sequence). V lost 0 bases and J 5 bases, leaving 11 bases between the germline ends. The CDR3 spans 14 residues. CDR3 protein: CSARDTGQDQPQHF. CDR3 in DNA: TGCAGTGCTAGAGATACGGGTCAAGATCAGCCCCAGCATTTT.

This clonotype was seen many times. This chain connects TRBV5-1 to TRBJ2-5; 7 nucleotides match TRBD1. Germline V gives CDR1 SGHRS, CDR2 YFSETQ. CDR3 length equals 14 residues. The ends lost 4 bases at V and 2 bases at J; junction bases unmatched: 5. The CDR3 here is CASSAGGVQETQYF. In DNA form, the CDR3 reads TGCGCCAGCAGCGCAGGGGGTGTGCAAGAGACCCAGTACTTC.

The chain links TRBV19 to TRBJ1-1, with 7 nucleotides matching TRBD1. The CDR3 contains 15 residues. Trimming cost V 1 base and J 7 bases; bases outside gene matches: 9. The V gene's germline CDR1 is LNHDA and CDR2 SQIVND (reference sequence). CDR3 residues: CASSIVPGGGREAFF. CDR3 nucleotide sequence: TGTGCCAGTAGTATAGTCCCGGGAGGGGGCCGTGAAGCTTTCTTT.

This clonotype was detected many times. The chain uses TRBV5-1 and TRBJ1-2, with 10 positions matching TRBD1. The CDR3 contains 14 residues. The V gene's germline CDR1 is SGHRS and CDR2 YFSETQ. V was pared by 3 bases and J by 6 bases, with 5 bases of the junction left unmatched. The CDR3 coding sequence is TGCGCCAGCAGCTACCGACAGGGGGCTGATGGCTACACCTTC. Its translation: CASSYRQGADGYTF. The variable domain in full, completed from reference TRBV5-1 and TRBJ1-2, reads KAGVTQTPRYLIKTRGQQVTLSCSPISGHRSVSWYQQTPGQGLQFLFEYFSETQRNKGNFPGRFSGRQFSNSRSEMNVSTLELGDSALYLCASSYRQGADGYTFGSGTRLTVV.

The chain recombines TRBV12-3 or TRBV12-4 with TRBJ2-3, with D possibly matching TRBD2 (5 bases). This CDR3 is 18 amino acids long. Trimming stripped 6 bases from V and 0 bases from J, with 22 bases between. CDR3 sequence reads: CASRAIGGSGDSTDTQYF. The CDR3 nucleotides are TGTGCCAGCAGGGCAATCGGCGGGTCCGGGGATAGCACAGATACGCAGTATTTT.

This clonotype was detected many times. The rearrangement uses TRBV3-1 and TRBJ2-3; 10 bases are a match to TRBD2. Germline assignment: CDR1 LGHDT and CDR2 YNNKEL (reference sequence). This CDR3 region has 14 residues. J gave up 8 bases and V 7 bases, and 9 bases lay outside the gene matches. CDR3: CASKWASGSGTQYF. The CDR3, as DNA: TGTGCCAGCAAATGGGCTAGCGGGAGCGGTACGCAGTATTTT.

This clonotype has at least ten counts. CDR3 protein: CSAQRLVAKGNEQFF. In nucleotides, the CDR3 is TGCAGTGCTCAAAGACTAGTAGCGAAAGGGAATGAGCAGTTCTTC. The V call is TRBV20-1, the J call TRBJ2-1; perhaps TRBD2 as D (6 bases). The germline V and J ends were trimmed by 5 bases and 7 bases, with 21 bases remaining between them. CDR3 size: 15 residues. Germline V gives CDR1 DFQATT, CDR2 SNEGSKA (reference sequence).

The genes are TRBV12-3 or TRBV12-4 and TRBJ2-1, with 8 bases aligning to TRBD1. The CDR3 covers 16 residues. With 3 bases clipped from V and 7 bases from J, the junction kept 11 bases outside the gene matches. CDR3 sequence (DNA): TGTGCCAGCAGTTTCGACAGGGGCCTCAGCTGGAATGAGCAGTTCTTC. This gives the protein CASSFDRGLSWNEQFF.